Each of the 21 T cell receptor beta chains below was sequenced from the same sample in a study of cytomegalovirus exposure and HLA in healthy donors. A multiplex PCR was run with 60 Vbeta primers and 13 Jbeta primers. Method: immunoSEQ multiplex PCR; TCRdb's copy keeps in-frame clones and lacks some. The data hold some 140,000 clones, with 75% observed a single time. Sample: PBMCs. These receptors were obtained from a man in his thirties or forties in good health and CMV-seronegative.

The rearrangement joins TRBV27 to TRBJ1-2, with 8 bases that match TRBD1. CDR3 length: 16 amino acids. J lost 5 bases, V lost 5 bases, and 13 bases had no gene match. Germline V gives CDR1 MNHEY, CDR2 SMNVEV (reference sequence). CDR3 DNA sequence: TGTGCCAGCAGTCCCTCCAAAGGGGACAGGCAATATGGCTACACCTTC. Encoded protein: CASSPSKGDRQYGYTF.

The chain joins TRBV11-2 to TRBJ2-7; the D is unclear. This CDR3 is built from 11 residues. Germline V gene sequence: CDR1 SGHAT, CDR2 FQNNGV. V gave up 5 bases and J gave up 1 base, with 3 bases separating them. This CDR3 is CASSPSYEQYF. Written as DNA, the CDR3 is TGTGCCAGCAGCCCTTCCTACGAGCAGTACTTC.

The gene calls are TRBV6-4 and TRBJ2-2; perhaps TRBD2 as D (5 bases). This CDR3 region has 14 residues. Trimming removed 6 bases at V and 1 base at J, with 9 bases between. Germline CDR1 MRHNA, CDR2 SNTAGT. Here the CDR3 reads CASSRGWNTGELFF. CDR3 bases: TGTGCCAGCAGCCGGGGTTGGAACACCGGGGAGCTGTTTTTT.

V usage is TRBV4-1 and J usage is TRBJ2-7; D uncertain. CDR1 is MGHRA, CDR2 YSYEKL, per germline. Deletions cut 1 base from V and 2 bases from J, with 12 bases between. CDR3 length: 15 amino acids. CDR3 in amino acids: CASSQGHPSTYEQYF. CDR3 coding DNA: TGCGCCAGCAGCCAAGGACACCCCTCAACCTACGAGCAGTACTTC.

The CDR3 sequence is CASSQGQGATDTQYF. The CDR3 DNA reads as TGTGCCAGCAGCCAAGGGCAGGGGGCGACAGATACGCAGTATTTT. The chain recombines TRBV14 with TRBJ2-3; 8 bases align to TRBD1. CDR3 length: 15 residues. The V and J ends lost 1 base and 3 bases, in that order; junction bases with no gene match: 3. CDR1 is SGHDN and CDR2 is FVKESK in the germline V gene.

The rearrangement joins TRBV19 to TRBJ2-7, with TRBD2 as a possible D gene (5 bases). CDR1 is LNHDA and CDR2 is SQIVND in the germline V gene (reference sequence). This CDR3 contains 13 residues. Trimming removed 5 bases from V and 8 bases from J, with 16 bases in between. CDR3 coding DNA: TGTGCCAGTAGTCATCCCCCGGGATGGCAGCAGTACTTC. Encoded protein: CASSHPPGWQQYF.

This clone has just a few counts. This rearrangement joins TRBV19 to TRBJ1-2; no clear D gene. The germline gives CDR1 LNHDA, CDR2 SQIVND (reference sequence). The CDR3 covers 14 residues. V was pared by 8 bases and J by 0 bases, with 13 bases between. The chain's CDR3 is CASAPMGANYGYTF. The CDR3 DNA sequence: TGTGCCAGTGCCCCTATGGGAGCTAACTATGGCTACACCTTC. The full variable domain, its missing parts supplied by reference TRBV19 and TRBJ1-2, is DGGITQSPKYLFRKEGQNVTLSCEQNLNHDAMYWYRQDPGQGLRLIYYSQIVNDFQKGDIAEGYSVSREKKESFPLTVTSAQKNPTAFYLCASAPMGANYGYTFGSGTRLTVV.

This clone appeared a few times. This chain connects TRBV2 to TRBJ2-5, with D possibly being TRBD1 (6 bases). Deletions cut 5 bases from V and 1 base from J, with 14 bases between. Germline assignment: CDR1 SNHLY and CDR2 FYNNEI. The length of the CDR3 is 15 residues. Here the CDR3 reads CASSKQGSGQETQYF. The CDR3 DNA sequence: TGTGCCAGCAGTAAGCAGGGGTCGGGCCAAGAGACCCAGTACTTC. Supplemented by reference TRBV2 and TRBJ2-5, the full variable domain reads EPEVTQTPSHQVTQMGQEVILRCVPISNHLYFYWYRQILGQKVEFLVSFYNNEISEKSEIFDDQFSVERPDGSNFTLKIRSTKLEDSAMYFCASSKQGSGQETQYFGPGTRLLVL.

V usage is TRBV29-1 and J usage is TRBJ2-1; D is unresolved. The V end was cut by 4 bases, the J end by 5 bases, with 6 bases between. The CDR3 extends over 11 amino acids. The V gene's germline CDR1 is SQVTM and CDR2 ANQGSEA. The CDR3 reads CSVASNNEQFF. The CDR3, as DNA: TGCAGCGTTGCTAGTAACAATGAGCAGTTCTTC.

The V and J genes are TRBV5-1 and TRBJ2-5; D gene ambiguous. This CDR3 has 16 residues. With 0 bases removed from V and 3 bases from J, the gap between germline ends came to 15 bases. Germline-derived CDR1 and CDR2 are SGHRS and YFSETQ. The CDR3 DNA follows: TGCGCCAGCAGCTTGGGTACATTTTCACGGGAAGAGACCCAGTACTTC. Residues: CASSLGTFSREETQYF.

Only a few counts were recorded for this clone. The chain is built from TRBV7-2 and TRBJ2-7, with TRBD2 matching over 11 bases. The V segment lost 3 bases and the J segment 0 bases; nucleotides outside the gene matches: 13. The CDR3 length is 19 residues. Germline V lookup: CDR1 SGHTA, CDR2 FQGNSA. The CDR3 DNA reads TGTGCCAGCAGCTTGGATCTACGGGCTAGCGGGAGGAGCTCCTACGAGCAGTACTTC. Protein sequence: CASSLDLRASGRSSYEQYF.

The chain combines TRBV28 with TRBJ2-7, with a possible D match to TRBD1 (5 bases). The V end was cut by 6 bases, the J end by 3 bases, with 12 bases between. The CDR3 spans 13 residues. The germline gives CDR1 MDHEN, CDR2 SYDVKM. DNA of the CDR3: TGTGCCAGCAGAAATGTAGGGGACTACGAGCAGTACTTC. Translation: CASRNVGDYEQYF.

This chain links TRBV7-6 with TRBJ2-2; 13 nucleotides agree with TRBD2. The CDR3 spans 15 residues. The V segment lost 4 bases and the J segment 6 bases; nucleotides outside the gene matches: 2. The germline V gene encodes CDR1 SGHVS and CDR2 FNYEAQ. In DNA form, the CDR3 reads TGTGCCAGCAGCTCCACTAGCGGGAGGGCCGGGGAGCTGTTTTTT. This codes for CASSSTSGRAGELFF.

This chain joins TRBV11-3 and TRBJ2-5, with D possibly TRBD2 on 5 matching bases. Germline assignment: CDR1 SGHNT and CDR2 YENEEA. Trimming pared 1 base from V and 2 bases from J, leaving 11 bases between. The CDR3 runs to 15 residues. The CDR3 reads CASSLVSGGQETQYF. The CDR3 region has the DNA TGTGCCAGCAGCTTAGTTTCGGGCGGGCAAGAGACCCAGTACTTC.

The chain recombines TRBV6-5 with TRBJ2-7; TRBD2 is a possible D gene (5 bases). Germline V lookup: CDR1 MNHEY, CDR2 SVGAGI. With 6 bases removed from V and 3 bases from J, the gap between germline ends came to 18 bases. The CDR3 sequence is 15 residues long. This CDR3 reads CASRREANTVYEQYF. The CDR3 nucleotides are TGTGCCAGCAGGAGGGAAGCGAATACGGTCTACGAGCAGTACTTC.

Here the CDR3 DNA reads TGTGCCTGGAGTGAACCAGCGGGAGGGATCGAGCAGTACTTC. This encodes CAWSEPAGGIEQYF. The V gene is TRBV30, the J gene TRBJ2-7, with 10 bases lining up with TRBD2. CDR1 and CDR2 from the germline V gene are GTSNPN and SVGIG (reference sequence). The CDR3 is 14 residues long. V shed 1 base and J 6 bases; nucleotides not matched to a gene: 6.

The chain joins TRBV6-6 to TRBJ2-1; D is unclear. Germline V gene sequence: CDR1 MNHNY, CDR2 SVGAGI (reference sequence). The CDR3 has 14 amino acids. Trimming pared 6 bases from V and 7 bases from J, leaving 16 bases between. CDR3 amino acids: CASRISGDGNEQFF. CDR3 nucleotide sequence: TGTGCCAGCAGGATTTCAGGCGATGGGAATGAGCAGTTCTTC.

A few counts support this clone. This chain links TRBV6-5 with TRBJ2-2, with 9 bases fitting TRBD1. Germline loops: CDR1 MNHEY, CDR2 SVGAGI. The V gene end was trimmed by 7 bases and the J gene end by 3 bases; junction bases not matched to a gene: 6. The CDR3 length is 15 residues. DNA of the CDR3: TGTGCCAGCACCAAATGGGACAGGGACACCGGGGAGCTGTTTTTT. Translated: CASTKWDRDTGELFF.

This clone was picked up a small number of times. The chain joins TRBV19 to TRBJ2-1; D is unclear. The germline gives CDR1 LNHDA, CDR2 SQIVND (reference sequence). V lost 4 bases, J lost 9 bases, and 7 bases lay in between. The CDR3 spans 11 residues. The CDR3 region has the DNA TGTGCCAGTAGTAGGGCTTTTGAGCAGTTCTTC. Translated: CASSRAFEQFF.

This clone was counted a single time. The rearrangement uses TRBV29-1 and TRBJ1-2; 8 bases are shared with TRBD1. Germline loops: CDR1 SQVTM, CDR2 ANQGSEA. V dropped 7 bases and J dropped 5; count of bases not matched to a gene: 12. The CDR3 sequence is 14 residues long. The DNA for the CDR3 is TGCAGCGCTGATCCCCTCGACAGGGGTTATGGCTACACCTTC. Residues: CSADPLDRGYGYTF.

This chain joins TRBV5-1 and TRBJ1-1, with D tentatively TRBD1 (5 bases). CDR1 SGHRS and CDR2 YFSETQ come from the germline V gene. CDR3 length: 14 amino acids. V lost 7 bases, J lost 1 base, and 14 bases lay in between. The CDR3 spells CASGGEAANTEAFF. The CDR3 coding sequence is TGCGCCAGCGGGGGGGAGGCAGCGAACACTGAAGCTTTCTTT.